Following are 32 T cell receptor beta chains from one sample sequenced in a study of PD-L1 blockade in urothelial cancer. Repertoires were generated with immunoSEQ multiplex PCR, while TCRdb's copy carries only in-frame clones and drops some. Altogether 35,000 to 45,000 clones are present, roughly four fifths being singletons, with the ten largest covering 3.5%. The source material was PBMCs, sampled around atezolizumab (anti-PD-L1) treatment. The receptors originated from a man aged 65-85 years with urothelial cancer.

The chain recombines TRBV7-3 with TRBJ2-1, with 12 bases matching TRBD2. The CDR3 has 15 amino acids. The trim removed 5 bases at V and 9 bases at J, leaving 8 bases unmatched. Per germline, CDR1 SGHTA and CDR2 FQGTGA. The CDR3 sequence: CASSPLAGGRVEQFF. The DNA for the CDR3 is TGTGCCAGCAGCCCCCTAGCGGGGGGGCGGGTTGAGCAGTTCTTC.

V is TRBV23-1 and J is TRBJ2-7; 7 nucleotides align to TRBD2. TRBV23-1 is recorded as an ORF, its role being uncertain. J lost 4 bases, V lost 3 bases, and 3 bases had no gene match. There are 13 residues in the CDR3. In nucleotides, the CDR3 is TGCGCCAGCAGTCATGGGGGGGATTACGAGCAGTACTTC. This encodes CASSHGGDYEQYF.

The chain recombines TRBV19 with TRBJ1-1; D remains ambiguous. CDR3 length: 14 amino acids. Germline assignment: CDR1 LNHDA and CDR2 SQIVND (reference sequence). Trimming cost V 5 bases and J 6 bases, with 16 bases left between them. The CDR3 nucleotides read TGTGCCAGTAGTTCCCAGGTATTCGGTCCTGAAGCTTTCTTT. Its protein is CASSSQVFGPEAFF.

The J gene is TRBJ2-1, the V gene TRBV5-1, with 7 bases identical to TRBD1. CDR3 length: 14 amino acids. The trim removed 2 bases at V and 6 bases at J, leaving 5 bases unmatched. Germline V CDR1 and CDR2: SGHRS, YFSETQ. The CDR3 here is CASSFGRQGNEQFF. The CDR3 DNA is TGCGCCAGCAGCTTTGGGAGACAGGGCAATGAGCAGTTCTTC.

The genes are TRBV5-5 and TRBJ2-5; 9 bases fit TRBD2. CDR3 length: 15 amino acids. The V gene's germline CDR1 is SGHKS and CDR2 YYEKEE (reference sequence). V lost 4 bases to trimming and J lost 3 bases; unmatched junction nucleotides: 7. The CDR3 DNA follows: TGTGCCAGCAGCCCTCGTCTAGCGGGGAAAGAGACCCAGTACTTC. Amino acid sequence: CASSPRLAGKETQYF.

CDR3: CASSTYGQGNQPQHF. In DNA form, the CDR3 reads TGTGCCAGTAGTACCTATGGACAGGGCAATCAGCCCCAGCATTTT. The gene calls are TRBV19 and TRBJ1-5; 7 bases agree with TRBD1. The CDR3 is 15 residues long. From germline, CDR1 is LNHDA and CDR2 SQIVND (reference sequence). Germline trimming cut 4 bases from V and 2 bases from J; bases unmatched to any gene: 5.

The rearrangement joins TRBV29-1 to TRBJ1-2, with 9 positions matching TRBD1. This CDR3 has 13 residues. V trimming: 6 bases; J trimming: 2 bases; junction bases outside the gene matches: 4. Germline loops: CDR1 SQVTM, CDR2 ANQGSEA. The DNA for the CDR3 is TGCAGCGTCGGGACAGGGACAAACTATGGCTACACCTTC. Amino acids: CSVGTGTNYGYTF.

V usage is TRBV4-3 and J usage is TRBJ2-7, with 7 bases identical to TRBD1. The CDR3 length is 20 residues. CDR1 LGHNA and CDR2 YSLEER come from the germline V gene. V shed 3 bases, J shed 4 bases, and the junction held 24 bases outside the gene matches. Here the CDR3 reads CASSHFRRGRDGTVTYEQYF. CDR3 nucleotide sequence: TGCGCCAGCAGCCATTTTCGAAGGGGGAGAGACGGGACAGTCACGTACGAGCAGTACTTC.

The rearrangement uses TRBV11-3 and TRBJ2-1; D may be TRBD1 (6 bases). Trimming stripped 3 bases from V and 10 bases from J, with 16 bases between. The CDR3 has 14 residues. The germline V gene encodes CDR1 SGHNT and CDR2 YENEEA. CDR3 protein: CASSLGDIHTEQFF. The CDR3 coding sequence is TGTGCCAGCAGCTTGGGGGACATCCACACCGAGCAGTTCTTC.

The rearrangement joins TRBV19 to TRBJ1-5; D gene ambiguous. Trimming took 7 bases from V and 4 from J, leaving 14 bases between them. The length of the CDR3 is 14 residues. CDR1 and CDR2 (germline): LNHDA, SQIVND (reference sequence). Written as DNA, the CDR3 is TGTGCCAGTACGACATCGGGGATGAATCAGCCCCAGCATTTT. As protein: CASTTSGMNQPQHF.

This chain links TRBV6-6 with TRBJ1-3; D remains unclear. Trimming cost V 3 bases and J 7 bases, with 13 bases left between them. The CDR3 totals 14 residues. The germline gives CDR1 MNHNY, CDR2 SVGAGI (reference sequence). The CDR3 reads CASSYAGEPNTIYF. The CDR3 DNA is TGTGCCAGCAGTTATGCAGGCGAGCCCAACACCATATATTTT.

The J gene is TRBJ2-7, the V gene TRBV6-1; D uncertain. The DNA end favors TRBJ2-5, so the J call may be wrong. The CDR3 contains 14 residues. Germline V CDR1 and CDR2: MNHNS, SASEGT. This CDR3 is CASSGNTVQETQYF. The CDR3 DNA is TGTGCCAGCAGTGGGAATACAGTCCAAGAGACCCAGTACTTC.

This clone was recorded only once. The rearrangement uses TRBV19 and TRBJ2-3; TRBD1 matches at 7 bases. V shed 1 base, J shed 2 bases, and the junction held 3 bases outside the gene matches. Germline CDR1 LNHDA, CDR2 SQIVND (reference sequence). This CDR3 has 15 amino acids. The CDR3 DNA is TGTGCCAGTAGTATAGCAGGGGGAAACACAGATACGCAGTATTTT. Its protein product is CASSIAGGNTDTQYF.

CDR3 nucleotide sequence: TGTGCCAGCAGTGTCAGGGGGACGGCTGAAGCTTTCTTT. Translation gives CASSVRGTAEAFF. V and J are TRBV6-6 and TRBJ1-1; 7 bases align to TRBD1. The CDR3 length is 13 residues. In germline, CDR1 is MNHNY, CDR2 SVGAGI (reference sequence). V gave up 5 bases and J gave up 6 bases; unmatched junction bases: 6.

The chain's CDR3 is CASSFTGLGANVLTF. Here the CDR3 DNA reads TGTGCCAGCAGCTTCACAGGGCTGGGGGCCAACGTCCTGACTTTC. V gene TRBV11-3 combines with J gene TRBJ2-6, with a weak D call TRBD1 (6 bases). V lost 3 bases and J 4 bases, leaving 10 bases between the germline ends. Germline V CDR1 and CDR2: SGHNT, YENEEA. This CDR3 contains 15 residues.

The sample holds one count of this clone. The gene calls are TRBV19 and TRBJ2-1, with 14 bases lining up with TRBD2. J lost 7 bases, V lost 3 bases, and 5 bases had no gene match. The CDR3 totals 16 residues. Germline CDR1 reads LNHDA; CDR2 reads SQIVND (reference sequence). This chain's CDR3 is CASSIAGLAGANEQFF. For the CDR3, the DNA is TGTGCCAGTAGTATTGCGGGACTAGCGGGGGCGAATGAGCAGTTCTTC.

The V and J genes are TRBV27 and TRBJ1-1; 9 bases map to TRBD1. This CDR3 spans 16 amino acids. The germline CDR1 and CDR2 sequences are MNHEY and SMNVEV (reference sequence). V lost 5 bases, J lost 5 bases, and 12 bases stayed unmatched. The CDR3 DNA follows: TGTGCCAGCAGTCCAGGACAGGGGTTACCTAAAACTGAAGCTTTCTTT. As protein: CASSPGQGLPKTEAFF.

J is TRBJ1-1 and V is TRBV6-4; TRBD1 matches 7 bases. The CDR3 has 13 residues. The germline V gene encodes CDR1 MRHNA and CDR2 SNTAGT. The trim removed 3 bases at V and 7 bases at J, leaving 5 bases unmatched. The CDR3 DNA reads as TGTGCCAGCAGTGAAGGGGGCAGGGGTGAAGCTTTCTTT. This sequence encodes CASSEGGRGEAFF.

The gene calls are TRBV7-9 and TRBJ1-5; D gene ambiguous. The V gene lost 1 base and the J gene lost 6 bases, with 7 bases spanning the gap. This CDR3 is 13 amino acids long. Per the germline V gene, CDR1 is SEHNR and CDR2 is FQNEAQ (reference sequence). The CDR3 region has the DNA TGTGCCAGCAGCTTAGGGACTAGTCAGCCCCAGCATTTT. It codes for CASSLGTSQPQHF.

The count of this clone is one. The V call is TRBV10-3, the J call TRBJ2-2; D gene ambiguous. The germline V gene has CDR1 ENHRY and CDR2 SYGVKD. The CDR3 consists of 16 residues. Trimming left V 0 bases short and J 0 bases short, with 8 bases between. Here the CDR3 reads CAISESRRTNTGELFF. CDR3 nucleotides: TGTGCCATCAGTGAGTCGAGGCGGACGAACACCGGGGAGCTGTTTTTT.

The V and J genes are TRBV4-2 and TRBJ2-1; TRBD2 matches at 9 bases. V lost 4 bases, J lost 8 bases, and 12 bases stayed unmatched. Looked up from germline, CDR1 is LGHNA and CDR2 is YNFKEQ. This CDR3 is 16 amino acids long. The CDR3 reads CASSRSQAGGSDEQFF. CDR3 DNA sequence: TGTGCCAGCAGCCGGAGCCAAGCGGGAGGAAGCGATGAGCAGTTCTTC.

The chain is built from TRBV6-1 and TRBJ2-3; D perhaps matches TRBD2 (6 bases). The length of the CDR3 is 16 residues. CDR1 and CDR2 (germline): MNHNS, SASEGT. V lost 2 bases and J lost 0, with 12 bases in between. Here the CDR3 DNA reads TGTGCCAGCAGTGAACTGGGAGCGGGCAGCACAGATACGCAGTATTTT. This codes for CASSELGAGSTDTQYF.

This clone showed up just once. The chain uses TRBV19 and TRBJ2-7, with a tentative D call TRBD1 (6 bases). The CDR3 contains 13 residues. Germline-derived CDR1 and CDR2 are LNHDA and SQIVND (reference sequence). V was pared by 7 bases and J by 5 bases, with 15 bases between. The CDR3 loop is CASISRGNNEQYF. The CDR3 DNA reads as TGTGCCAGTATCAGCAGGGGAAACAACGAGCAGTACTTC. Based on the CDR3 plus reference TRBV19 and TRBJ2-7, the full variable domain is DGGITQSPKYLFRKEGQNVTLSCEQNLNHDAMYWYRQDPGQGLRLIYYSQIVNDFQKGDIAEGYSVSREKKESFPLTVTSAQKNPTAFYLCASISRGNNEQYFGPGTRLTVT.

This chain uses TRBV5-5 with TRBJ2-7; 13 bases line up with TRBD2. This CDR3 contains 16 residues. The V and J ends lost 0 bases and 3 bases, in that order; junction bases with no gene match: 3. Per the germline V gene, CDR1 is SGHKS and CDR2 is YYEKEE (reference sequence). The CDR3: CASSLEGTSGIYEQYF. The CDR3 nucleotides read TGTGCCAGCAGCTTGGAAGGGACTAGCGGGATCTACGAGCAGTACTTC.

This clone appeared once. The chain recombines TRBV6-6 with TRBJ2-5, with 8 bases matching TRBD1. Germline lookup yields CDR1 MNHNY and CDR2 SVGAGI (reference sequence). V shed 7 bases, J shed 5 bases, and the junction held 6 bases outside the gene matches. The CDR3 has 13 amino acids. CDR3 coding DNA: TGTGCCAGCACCACAGGGGGGTCGGAGACCCAGTACTTC. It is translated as CASTTGGSETQYF.

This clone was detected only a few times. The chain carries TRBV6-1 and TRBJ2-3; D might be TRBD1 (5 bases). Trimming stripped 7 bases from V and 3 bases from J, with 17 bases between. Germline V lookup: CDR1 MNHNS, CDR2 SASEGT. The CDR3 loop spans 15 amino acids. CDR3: CASTRAKAGTDTQYF. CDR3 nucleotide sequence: TGTGCCAGCACCCGAGCCAAAGCAGGGACAGATACGCAGTATTTT.

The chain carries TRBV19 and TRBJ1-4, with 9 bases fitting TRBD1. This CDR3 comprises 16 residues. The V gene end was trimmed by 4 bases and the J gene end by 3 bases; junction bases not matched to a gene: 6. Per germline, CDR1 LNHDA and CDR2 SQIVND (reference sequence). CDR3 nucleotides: TGTGCCAGTAGTACCGGGACAGGGATGGCTAATGAAAAACTGTTTTTT. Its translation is CASSTGTGMANEKLFF.

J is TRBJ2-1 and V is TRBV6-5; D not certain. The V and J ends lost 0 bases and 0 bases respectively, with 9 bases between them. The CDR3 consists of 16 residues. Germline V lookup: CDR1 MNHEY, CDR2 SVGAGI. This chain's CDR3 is CASSYSPVSSYNEQFF. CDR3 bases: TGTGCCAGCAGTTACTCGCCAGTAAGCTCCTACAATGAGCAGTTCTTC.

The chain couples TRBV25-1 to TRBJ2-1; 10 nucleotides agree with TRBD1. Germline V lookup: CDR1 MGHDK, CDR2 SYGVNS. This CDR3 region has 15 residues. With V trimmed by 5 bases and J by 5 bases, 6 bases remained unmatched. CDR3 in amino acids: CASSNRQGADNEQFF. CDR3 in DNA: TGTGCCAGCAGTAACCGACAGGGGGCAGACAATGAGCAGTTCTTC.

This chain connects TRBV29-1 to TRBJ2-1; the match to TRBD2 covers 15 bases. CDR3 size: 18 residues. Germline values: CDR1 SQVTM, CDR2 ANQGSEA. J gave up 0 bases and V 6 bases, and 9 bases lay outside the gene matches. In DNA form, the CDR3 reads TGCAGCGTCGTGGGGGGACTAGCGGGAGGTGGCTCCTACAATGAGCAGTTCTTC. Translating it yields CSVVGGLAGGGSYNEQFF.

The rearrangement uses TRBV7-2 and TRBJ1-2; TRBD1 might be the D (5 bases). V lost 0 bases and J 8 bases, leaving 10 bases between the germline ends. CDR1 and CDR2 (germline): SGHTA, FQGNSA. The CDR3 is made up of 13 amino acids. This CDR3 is CASSLATKGGYTF. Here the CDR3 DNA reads TGTGCCAGCAGCTTAGCGACCAAGGGGGGCTACACCTTC.

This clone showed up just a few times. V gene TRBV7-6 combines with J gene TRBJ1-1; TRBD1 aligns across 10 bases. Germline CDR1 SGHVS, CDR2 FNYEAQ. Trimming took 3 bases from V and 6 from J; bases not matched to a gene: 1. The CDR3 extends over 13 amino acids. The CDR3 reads CASSFGQGAEAFF. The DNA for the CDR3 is TGTGCCAGCAGCTTCGGACAGGGGGCTGAAGCTTTCTTT. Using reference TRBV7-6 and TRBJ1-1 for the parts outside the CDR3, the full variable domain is GAGVSQSPRYKVTKRGQDVALRCDPISGHVSLYWYRQALGQGPEFLTYFNYEAQQDKSGLPNDRFSAERPEGSISTLTIQRTEQRDSAMYRCASSFGQGAEAFFGQGTRLTVV.